A single TCR beta chain is shown here with its context. Sequencing of TCR beta was undertaken in CD8+ and CD4+ T cells derived from blood. Patients with stable or active relapsing-remitting disease, all of them treatment-naive, made up the multiple sclerosis controls. TEMRA cells were FACS-enriched and CD8+ and CD4+ T cells negatively isolated. This sample was taken from a study of CD8 T cells in Susac syndrome. Germline values: CDR1 MGHRA, CDR2 YSYEKL. V lost 0 bases to trimming and J lost 6 bases, with 6 bases between them. This CDR3 contains 13 residues. With random hexamers, reverse transcription was performed on about 0.5 to 1 ug of RNA. Multiplex PCR with immunoSEQ amplified the TCR beta CDR3 across 54 Vbeta and 13 Jbeta. MiXCR was run by TCRdb on the immunoSEQ multiplex PCR reads, yielding one entry per CDR3 protein. Of 200,000 to 250,000 distinct CDR3 sequences listed, 80% to 95% are singletons.

The sequence was collected from a human donor with multiple sclerosis. The source material was CD4+ T cells from PBMCs. This chain links TRBV4-1 with TRBJ2-1, with unresolved D. CDR3 DNA: TGCGCCAGCAGCCAAGATCTCCCCAATGAGCAGTTCTTC. Its translation is CASSQDLPNEQFF.